This T cell receptor (beta chain) was identified during a study of cytomegalovirus exposure and HLA in healthy donors. The V gene's germline CDR1 is SGHTA and CDR2 FQGNSA. The CDR3 has 14 residues. Trimming cost V 6 bases and J 2 bases; bases outside gene matches: 5. Comments on this clone: Its antigen is as yet unknown.

Study-level points and caveats: A later analysis reported that several of the most significant clusters appeared to be linked to common viral pathogens, among them Epstein-Barr virus.

Vbeta (60) and Jbeta (13) primers were used in the PCR. TCRdb keeps only in-frame clones here, not all; method: immunoSEQ multiplex PCR. This sample has around 53,000 clones; about 82% occur once, and the top ten carry 1.6%. The TCR originated in a man under 40 in good health and CMV-seronegative. The chain has TRBV7-2 and TRBJ1-2; 8 positions agree with TRBD1. Specimen: PBMCs. The CDR3 bases are TGTGCCAGCAGGAATGGACAGGGCAACTATGGCTACACCTTC. Its protein is CASRNGQGNYGYTF.